The clone carrying this T cell receptor (beta chain) was seen many times. Its antigen remains unidentified. 5'RACE template switching added a universal primer site and UMIs to TCR cDNA. Each CDR3 protein gets one entry after TCRdb re-called the 5' RACE reads with MiXCR. The sample lists approximately 330,000 distinct CDR3 sequences, roughly 3.9% occurring once. These data are taken from a study of T cells after yellow fever vaccination. Study summary: Those fractions that held only low numbers of cells were prepared using the SMART-Seq v4 Ultra Low Input RNA kit.

In germline, CDR1 is DFQATT, CDR2 SNEGSKA (reference sequence). This CDR3 comprises 16 residues. The ends were cut back, 3 bases at V and 8 bases at J, with 22 bases in the middle. Study-wide results and caveats: Primary-vaccination clones mostly resurfaced post-booster (just under 98% CD4, more than 80% CD8).

This sample comprised PBMCs, obtained 5 days after the yellow fever booster vaccination. The receptor's source is a man aged 18 to 30 who received the YFV17D yellow fever vaccine. The rearrangement links TRBV20-1 to TRBJ1-4; D not resolved. DNA of the CDR3: TGCAGTGCTAGGGAAAGGGCCCGAGGCTGGCGGGAAAAACTGTTTTTT. Translation: CSARERARGWREKLFF.